The source of this T cell receptor (beta chain) is a study of blood T cell repertoires in COVID-19. Study in general: Collection of acute and convalescent COVID-19 samples took place in the United States, Italy and Spain.

This CDR3 spans 12 amino acids. V lost 0 bases to trimming and J lost 6 bases, with 2 bases between them. Germline loops: CDR1 KGHDR, CDR2 SFDVKD. Assignment of participants to cohorts was predicated upon participant-reported clinical history. Using immunoSEQ multiplex PCR, the repertoire was profiled, and TCRdb retains in-frame clones only, with some absent. The sample includes around 190,000 clones, 88% seen only once; the top ten take around 9.5%. This receptor was taken from a woman between 18 and 30 years old who had recovered from COVID-19. The chain is built from TRBV24-1 and TRBJ2-1; D is undetermined. The sample taken for sequencing was PBMCs or T cells enriched from blood (not recorded which). The CDR3 is CATSDLRNEQFF. For the CDR3, the DNA is TGTGCCACCAGTGATTTGCGCAATGAGCAGTTCTTC.